The next 32 T cell receptor beta chains were all read from a single sample in a study of PD-1 blockade in classical Hodgkin lymphoma. TCRdb keeps only in-frame clones here, not all; method: immunoSEQ multiplex PCR. The table includes approximately 20,000 clones, 70% to 80% detected once. Specified time point: cycle 4 day 1 (C4D1), after more than five weeks of nivolumab. Each patient's relapse followed autologous stem cell transplantation, and brentuximab vedotin exposure varied. Source: peripheral blood mononuclear cells (PBMCs), taken before the fourth cycle of nivolumab. These receptors came from a human donor with classical Hodgkin lymphoma.

The V and J genes are TRBV15 and TRBJ2-7; D ambiguous. The CDR3 is 12 residues long. The V end was cut by 3 bases, the J end by 3 bases, with 6 bases between. Germline loops: CDR1 LNHNV, CDR2 YYDKDF (reference sequence). CDR3 sequence reads: CATSRDSYEQYF. The DNA of the CDR3 is TGTGCCACCAGCAGGGATAGCTACGAGCAGTACTTC.

Regarding this clone: Other DNA variants within this sample encode the same CDR3. V usage is TRBV6-1 and J usage is TRBJ1-4, with D unresolved. This CDR3 region has 15 residues. Germline CDR1 MNHNS, CDR2 SASEGT. V shed 1 base and J shed 3 bases, with 9 bases lying between them. CDR3 DNA sequence: TGTGCCAGCAGTGAAGAGGTGTCAGCTAATGAAAAACTGTTTTTT. This sequence encodes CASSEEVSANEKLFF.

This rearrangement joins TRBV7-8 to TRBJ1-5; D gene unclear. The CDR3 length is 15 residues. Germline CDR1 and CDR2: SGHVS and FQNEAQ. V lost 5 bases, J lost 0 bases, and 11 bases lay in between. The CDR3, as DNA: TGTGCCAGCAGCAAGGGAGGGTATAGCAATCAGCCCCAGCATTTT. Its translation: CASSKGGYSNQPQHF.

The rearrangement links TRBV5-1 to TRBJ2-1; TRBD1 matches 12 bases. Germline assignment: CDR1 SGHRS and CDR2 YFSETQ. V gave up 4 bases and J gave up 7 bases; unmatched junction bases: 9. CDR3 size: 16 residues. This CDR3 is CASSLPGTGGMNEQFF. Here the CDR3 DNA reads TGCGCCAGCAGCCTACCCGGGACAGGGGGCATGAATGAGCAGTTCTTC. Together with reference TRBV5-1 and TRBJ2-1, the CDR3 gives the full variable domain: KAGVTQTPRYLIKTRGQQVTLSCSPISGHRSVSWYQQTPGQGLQFLFEYFSETQRNKGNFPGRFSGRQFSNSRSEMNVSTLELGDSALYLCASSLPGTGGMNEQFFGPGTRLTVL.

This clone appeared once. V gene TRBV5-1 combines with J gene TRBJ2-3; 7 bases align to TRBD2. Germline lookup yields CDR1 SGHRS and CDR2 YFSETQ. The CDR3 sequence is 14 residues long. V lost 4 bases to trimming and J lost 4 bases; unmatched junction nucleotides: 6. CDR3 region: CASSGGSLADTQYF. The CDR3 bases are TGCGCCAGCAGCGGCGGGAGCCTCGCAGATACGCAGTATTTT.

V is TRBV5-6 and J is TRBJ2-1; 7 positions agree with TRBD2. Germline V lookup: CDR1 SGHDT, CDR2 YYEEEE. V was pared by 4 bases and J by 5 bases, with 12 bases of the junction left unmatched. This CDR3 spans 16 amino acids. CDR3 amino acids: CASSLHWEGGDNEQFF. The CDR3 DNA reads as TGTGCCAGCAGCCTCCACTGGGAGGGCGGAGACAATGAGCAGTTCTTC.

The CDR3 reads CASSLAGAGSGELFF. CDR3 nucleotides: TGTGCCAGCAGCTTGGCCGGGGCAGGGAGCGGGGAGCTGTTTTTT. The chain carries TRBV5-4 and TRBJ2-2; D is possibly TRBD1 or TRBD2 (5 bases each). The germline CDR1 and CDR2 sequences are SGHNT and YYREEE (reference sequence). Trimming left V 0 bases short and J 7 bases short, with 13 bases between. This CDR3 has 15 amino acids.

The rearrangement uses TRBV9 and TRBJ1-2; D ambiguous. Germline-derived CDR1 and CDR2 are SGDLS and YYNGEE. The CDR3 loop spans 14 amino acids. Deletions cut 4 bases from V and 1 base from J, with 11 bases between. Written as DNA, the CDR3 is TGTGCCAGCAGCCTTAGCAAGGATAACTATGGCTACACCTTC. This encodes CASSLSKDNYGYTF.

This clone is medium-sized (0.01 to 0.1%). J is TRBJ2-1 and V is TRBV2, with 10 bases that match TRBD2. The CDR3 has 13 residues. Losses at the gene ends were 10 bases for V and 5 bases for J; bases not matched to a gene: 5. Looked up from germline, CDR1 is SNHLY and CDR2 is FYNNEI. The CDR3 DNA reads as TGTGCCACCGGACTAGCGGACAACAATGAGCAGTTCTTC. Amino acid sequence: CATGLADNNEQFF. The full variable domain, with the rest looked up from reference TRBV2 and TRBJ2-1, is EPEVTQTPSHQVTQMGQEVILRCVPISNHLYFYWYRQILGQKVEFLVSFYNNEISEKSEIFDDQFSVERPDGSNFTLKIRSTKLEDSAMYFCATGLADNNEQFFGPGTRLTVL.

This chain uses TRBV5-6 with TRBJ2-1; D not resolved. The CDR3 sequence is 16 residues long. V lost 2 bases, J lost 0 bases, and 12 bases lay in between. Germline-derived CDR1 and CDR2 are SGHDT and YYEEEE. This CDR3 reads CASSLETRSSYNEQFF. CDR3 sequence (DNA): TGTGCCAGCAGCTTAGAGACCAGGAGCTCCTACAATGAGCAGTTCTTC.

There are a few counts of this clone. The chain uses TRBV28 and TRBJ2-5; weak D call: TRBD1 (6 bases). This CDR3 has 16 amino acids. Germline V lookup: CDR1 MDHEN, CDR2 SYDVKM. Trimming took off 6 bases at V and 4 bases at J, with 21 bases between the two ends. The CDR3 protein is CASRGVWGRGRETQYF. The CDR3 DNA is TGTGCCAGCAGGGGCGTATGGGGGCGCGGTCGAGAGACCCAGTACTTC.

This clone was found a few times. J is TRBJ2-4 and V is TRBV2, with 7 bases aligning to TRBD1. Germline CDR1 and CDR2: SNHLY and FYNNEI. This CDR3 is built from 15 residues. Losses at the gene ends were 4 bases for V and 3 bases for J; bases not matched to a gene: 6. CDR3 sequence reads: CASSGKGAGKNIQYF. In DNA, the CDR3 is TGTGCCAGCAGTGGAAAGGGGGCGGGCAAAAACATTCAGTACTTC.

The CDR3 DNA reads as TGTGCCAGTAGTCTCGGGCCCCGTCGCGAGCAGTACTTC. Translated: CASSLGPRREQYF. The chain carries TRBV19 and TRBJ2-7; no definite D call. Germline lookup yields CDR1 LNHDA and CDR2 SQIVND (reference sequence). The CDR3 runs 13 residues. The V end was cut by 5 bases, the J end by 6 bases, with 14 bases between. Variable domain in full (rest from reference TRBV19 and TRBJ2-7): DGGITQSPKYLFRKEGQNVTLSCEQNLNHDAMYWYRQDPGQGLRLIYYSQIVNDFQKGDIAEGYSVSREKKESFPLTVTSAQKNPTAFYLCASSLGPRREQYFGPGTRLTVT.

This clone turned up a few times. V usage is TRBV5-1 and J usage is TRBJ1-2; D is ambiguous. The germline V gene has CDR1 SGHRS and CDR2 YFSETQ. Trimming cost V 0 bases and J 3 bases, with 6 bases left between them. This CDR3 contains 13 residues. CDR3 region: CASSLVGDYGYTF. DNA for the CDR3: TGCGCCAGCAGCTTGGTCGGGGACTATGGCTACACCTTC.

This clone has a handful of counts. This sequence joins TRBV19 and TRBJ2-2, with unresolved D. CDR1 is LNHDA and CDR2 is SQIVND in the germline V gene (reference sequence). Trimming shortened V by 7 bases and J by 4 bases, and 10 bases separated the two germline ends. The CDR3 runs to 13 residues. The CDR3 bases are TGTGCCAGTATCCACTCGGGCACCGGGGAGCTGTTTTTT. Translated, it gives CASIHSGTGELFF.

The chain uses TRBV2 and TRBJ1-1; the match to TRBD1 covers 7 bases. Trimming took 10 bases from V and 4 from J; bases not matched to a gene: 12. The CDR3 extends over 14 amino acids. Germline V gene lookup returns CDR1 SNHLY and CDR2 FYNNEI. The CDR3 DNA follows: TGTGCCACCCCGACAGGGAAGGTGGTCACTGAAGCTTTCTTT. Translated, it gives CATPTGKVVTEAFF.

V gene TRBV2 combines with J gene TRBJ2-1; the match to TRBD2 covers 11 bases. The CDR3 spans 16 residues. Germline values: CDR1 SNHLY, CDR2 FYNNEI. Trimming removed 7 bases from V and 5 bases from J; junction bases left unmatched: 10. In nucleotides, the CDR3 is TGTGCCAGCAAGCCGGACCTAGCGGGAGGTAACAATGAGCAGTTCTTC. Residues: CASKPDLAGGNNEQFF.

The chain links TRBV6-5 to TRBJ2-1, with D possibly TRBD2 on 5 matching bases. CDR1 and CDR2 from the germline V gene are MNHEY and SVGAGI. Trimming took off 5 bases at V and 3 bases at J, with 5 bases between the two ends. The CDR3 totals 12 residues. Here the CDR3 reads CASSSGYNEQFF. CDR3 bases: TGTGCCAGCAGTAGCGGCTACAATGAGCAGTTCTTC.

The V and J genes are TRBV30 and TRBJ1-2; D unresolved. Trimming took 4 bases from V and 2 from J, leaving 5 bases between them. Germline-derived CDR1 and CDR2 are GTSNPN and SVGIG (reference sequence). This CDR3 has 11 residues. CDR3 sequence: CAWTWNYGYTF. In nucleotides, the CDR3 is TGTGCCTGGACCTGGAACTATGGCTACACCTTC.

This rearrangement joins TRBV19 to TRBJ2-1; TRBD2 aligns across 10 bases. The CDR3 is made up of 15 amino acids. Per the germline V gene, CDR1 is LNHDA and CDR2 is SQIVND (reference sequence). V gave up 9 bases and J gave up 5 bases; unmatched junction bases: 10. CDR3 coding DNA: TGTGCCAGCGGGAGTGGGCTAGCGGGAGACAATGAGCAGTTCTTC. Translation: CASGSGLAGDNEQFF.

The rearrangement links TRBV27 to TRBJ1-5; 8 nucleotides agree with TRBD1. CDR3 length: 15 residues. The V gene's germline CDR1 is MNHEY and CDR2 SMNVEV (reference sequence). J gave up 4 bases and V 7 bases, and 9 bases lay outside the gene matches. The CDR3 is CASTITGGGNQPQHF. In DNA form, the CDR3 reads TGTGCCAGCACCATTACAGGGGGTGGGAATCAGCCCCAGCATTTT.

The chain links TRBV27 to TRBJ2-1; D perhaps matches TRBD2 (7 bases). Trimming left V 5 bases short and J 9 bases short, with 14 bases between. The length of the CDR3 is 13 residues. Germline V lookup: CDR1 MNHEY, CDR2 SMNVEV (reference sequence). The CDR3, as DNA: TGTGCCAGCAGTCACGCGGGGGCCATTGAGCAGTTCTTC. This sequence encodes CASSHAGAIEQFF.

This clone was picked up one time. The chain is built from TRBV15 and TRBJ2-2, with 7 positions matching TRBD1. The junction had 8 bases not matched to a gene; V was cut back by 3 bases and J by 1 base. The CDR3 has 17 residues. In germline, CDR1 is LNHNV, CDR2 YYDKDF (reference sequence). CDR3 residues: CATSSALGTENTGELFF. CDR3 nucleotides: TGTGCCACCAGCAGCGCTCTGGGGACAGAGAACACCGGGGAGCTGTTTTTT.

The chain couples TRBV6-5 to TRBJ1-3; D is uncertain. The CDR3 runs 13 residues. Deletions cut 0 bases from V and 4 bases from J, with 4 bases between. Germline V gene lookup returns CDR1 MNHEY and CDR2 SVGAGI. CDR3 bases: TGTGCCAGCAGTTACTCTGGGGGAAACACCATATATTTT. Its protein product is CASSYSGGNTIYF.

The chain combines TRBV27 with TRBJ2-2; 7 positions agree with TRBD2. This CDR3 has 16 amino acids. J was trimmed by 0 bases and V by 2 bases; bases with no gene match: 3. Per the germline V gene, CDR1 is MNHEY and CDR2 is SMNVEV (reference sequence). CDR3 sequence reads: CASSLRLAANTGELFF. The CDR3 DNA follows: TGTGCCAGCAGTTTACGGCTAGCGGCGAACACCGGGGAGCTGTTTTTT.

The chain joins TRBV28 to TRBJ1-1; D is perhaps TRBD1 (5 bases). Germline CDR1 reads MDHEN; CDR2 reads SYDVKM. This CDR3 comprises 13 residues. V was shortened by 3 bases and J by 4 bases, with 9 bases between the two germline ends. The CDR3 reads CASSFQGGTEAFF. The CDR3 nucleotides read TGTGCCAGCAGTTTTCAGGGAGGCACTGAAGCTTTCTTT.

The V and J genes are TRBV4-2 and TRBJ2-5; D is possibly TRBD2 (5 bases). The J call is in doubt because the DNA end fits TRBJ2-7 better. The CDR3 totals 14 residues. Germline V gene lookup returns CDR1 LGHNA and CDR2 YNFKEQ. The CDR3 loop reads CASSQDLTSGEQYF. The CDR3, as DNA: TGTGCCAGCAGCCAAGATCTTACCAGCGGCGAGCAGTACTTC.

The genes are TRBV5-1 and TRBJ2-1; D remains unclear. In germline, CDR1 is SGHRS, CDR2 YFSETQ. Trimming took off 4 bases at V and 2 bases at J, with 13 bases between the two ends. The CDR3 is 15 residues long. The CDR3 nucleotides are TGCGCCAGCAGCGCAGCCGGTTCAGCCTACAATGAGCAGTTCTTC. It specifies CASSAAGSAYNEQFF. Using reference TRBV5-1 and TRBJ2-1 for the parts outside the CDR3, the full variable domain is KAGVTQTPRYLIKTRGQQVTLSCSPISGHRSVSWYQQTPGQGLQFLFEYFSETQRNKGNFPGRFSGRQFSNSRSEMNVSTLELGDSALYLCASSAAGSAYNEQFFGPGTRLTVL.

J is TRBJ2-3 and V is TRBV10-3; 15 positions match TRBD2. Trimming took 8 bases from V and 2 from J; bases not matched to a gene: 2. The CDR3 has 15 amino acids. From germline, CDR1 is ENHRY and CDR2 SYGVKD. The CDR3 region is CAIGLAGGPTDTQYF. The CDR3 DNA follows: TGTGCCATCGGACTAGCGGGAGGGCCCACAGATACGCAGTATTTT.

The chain is built from TRBV15 and TRBJ2-1; TRBD2 agrees at 14 bases. The CDR3 spans 15 residues. V was pared by 5 bases and J by 7 bases, with 4 bases of the junction left unmatched. Germline V gene data show CDR1 as LNHNV and CDR2 as YYDKDF (reference sequence). The CDR3 region has the DNA TGTGCCACCAGCCGCGGGACTAGCGGGAGAAATGAGCAGTTCTTC. Its translation: CATSRGTSGRNEQFF. The full variable domain, completed using reference TRBV15 and TRBJ2-1, is DAMVIQNPRYQVTQFGKPVTLSCSQTLNHNVMYWYQQKSSQAPKLLFHYYDKDFNNEADTPDNFQSRRPNTSFCFLDIRSPGLGDTAMYLCATSRGTSGRNEQFFGPGTRLTVL.

This chain uses TRBV5-5 with TRBJ2-5; tentative D call: TRBD2 (6 bases). There are 14 residues in the CDR3. Trimming removed 4 bases from V and 3 bases from J, with 13 bases in between. CDR1 is SGHKS, CDR2 YYEKEE, per germline (reference sequence). CDR3 amino acids: CASSPRVAEETQYF. As DNA, the CDR3 is TGTGCCAGCAGCCCGAGAGTAGCGGAAGAGACCCAGTACTTC.

CDR3 sequence reads: CASSEAVRGGNEQFF. The CDR3 DNA sequence: TGCGCCAGCAGTGAAGCGGTTAGGGGGGGGAATGAGCAGTTCTTC. The rearrangement links TRBV10-2 to TRBJ2-1; possibly TRBD2 for D (7 bases). Between the trimmed V and J ends, which lost 3 bases and 7 bases, there was a span of 16 bases. CDR1 is WSHSY, CDR2 SAAADI, per germline. The CDR3 totals 15 residues.